In its sample, the clone carrying this T cell receptor (beta chain) was seen a few times. This sample stems from a study of blood T cell repertoires in COVID-19. CDR3 length equals 15 residues. The V segment lost 3 bases and the J segment 3 bases; nucleotides outside the gene matches: 7. Germline CDR1 SGHRS, CDR2 YFSETQ. Per the authors' pipeline: Reference gene primers were amplified, and this amplification served to estimate nucleated cell counts. Clones were read by immunoSEQ multiplex PCR, and TCRdb kept only the in-frame ones, dropping some. V, J and clone size reflect that table, while D and trimming were determined from the DNA. Of more than 100,000 clones listed, roughly 89% are singletons.

The sequence came from a woman in her fifties or sixties with COVID-19, enrolled during active disease. The sample consisted of peripheral blood. The chain employs TRBV5-1 and TRBJ2-5, with 8 bases identical to TRBD2. The CDR3 DNA follows: TGCGCCAGCAGCTGGGACACTAGCGGAGAAGAGACCCAGTACTTC. It specifies CASSWDTSGEETQYF.